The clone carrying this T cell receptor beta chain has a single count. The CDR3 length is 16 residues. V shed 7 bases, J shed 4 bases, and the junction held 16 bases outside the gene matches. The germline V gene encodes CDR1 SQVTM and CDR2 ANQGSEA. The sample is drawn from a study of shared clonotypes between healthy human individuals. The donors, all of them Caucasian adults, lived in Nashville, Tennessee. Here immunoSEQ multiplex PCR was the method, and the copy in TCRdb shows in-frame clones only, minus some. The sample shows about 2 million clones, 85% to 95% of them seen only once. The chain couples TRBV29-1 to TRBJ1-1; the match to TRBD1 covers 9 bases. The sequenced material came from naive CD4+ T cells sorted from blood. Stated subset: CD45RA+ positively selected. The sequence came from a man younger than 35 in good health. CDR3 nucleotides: TGCAGCGCTACCCGGACAGGGGTAGAGGGGGGCACTGAAGCTTTCTTT. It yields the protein CSATRTGVEGGTEAFF. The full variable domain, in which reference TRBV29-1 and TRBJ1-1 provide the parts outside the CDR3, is SAVISQKPSRDICQRGTSLTIQCQVDSQVTMMFWYRQQPGQSLTLIATANQGSEATYESGFVIDKFPISRPNLTFSTLTVSNMSPEDSSIYLCSATRTGVEGGTEAFFGQGTRLTVV.